This T cell receptor beta chain was observed in a study of patients and donors after allogeneic stem cell transplantation. Trimming took 8 bases from V and 2 from J, leaving 13 bases between them. The CDR3 is 14 residues long. TCRdb called the RT-PCR reads again in MiXCR, with one record for every CDR3 protein. The sample has about 960,000 distinct CDR3 sequences, roughly 18% seen once. Sequenced: blood, either unsorted or a sorted T cell fraction (not recorded which). This TCR was recovered from a human donor who was either an allogeneic HSCT recipient or a stem cell or donor lymphocyte infusion donor (not recorded which). It is not recorded whose cells these are; they may come from a transplant donor. The rearrangement uses TRBV12-3 or TRBV12-4 and TRBJ1-5, with D tentatively TRBD1 (5 bases). The CDR3 sequence is CASETLGGNQPQHF. The CDR3 DNA reads TGTGCCAGCGAAACGCTGGGGGGCAATCAGCCCCAGCATTTT.